These 9 T cell receptor beta chains were all obtained from the same sample, sequenced in a study of cytomegalovirus exposure and HLA in healthy donors. Produced via immunoSEQ multiplex PCR; TCRdb's table is partial and in-frame only. The data contain around 300,000 clones, about 85% of them seen just once; the ten biggest clones take up roughly 1.2%. The specimen sequenced was PBMCs. The source of these receptors is a woman between 25 and 40 years old in good health and CMV-seropositive.

The V call is TRBV10-2, the J call TRBJ1-4; D gene unclear. The CDR3 has 12 amino acids. Trimming stripped 8 bases from V and 5 bases from J, with 9 bases between. Germline V gene lookup returns CDR1 WSHSY and CDR2 SAAADI. In DNA form, the CDR3 reads TGCGCCAGCTGTCCCCCGAATGAAAAACTGTTTTTT. Translated, it gives CASCPPNEKLFF.

This clone was counted a single time. The rearrangement uses TRBV27 and TRBJ2-5, with 9 positions matching TRBD2. The germline gives CDR1 MNHEY, CDR2 SMNVEV (reference sequence). V gave up 8 bases and J gave up 0 bases; unmatched junction bases: 4. There are 14 residues in the CDR3. CDR3 region: CASSRLADQETQYF. Written as DNA, the CDR3 is TGTGCCAGCTCCCGACTAGCGGACCAAGAGACCCAGTACTTC.

V and J are TRBV2 and TRBJ2-1; tentatively, D is TRBD1 (5 bases). This CDR3 region has 15 residues. The germline CDR1 and CDR2 sequences are SNHLY and FYNNEI. V shed 6 bases and J shed 0 bases, with 12 bases lying between them. The CDR3 sequence: CASRSGFSSYNEQFF. In DNA form, the CDR3 reads TGTGCCAGCAGGTCAGGGTTTAGCTCCTACAATGAGCAGTTCTTC. The full variable domain, rest sourced from reference TRBV2 and TRBJ2-1, is EPEVTQTPSHQVTQMGQEVILRCVPISNHLYFYWYRQILGQKVEFLVSFYNNEISEKSEIFDDQFSVERPDGSNFTLKIRSTKLEDSAMYFCASRSGFSSYNEQFFGPGTRLTVL.

J is TRBJ2-7 and V is TRBV7-2; 12 bases line up with TRBD2. Germline V gene data show CDR1 as SGHTA and CDR2 as FQGNSA. The V gene end was trimmed by 0 bases and the J gene end by 4 bases; junction bases not matched to a gene: 4. The CDR3 has 16 amino acids. The CDR3 region has the DNA TGTGCCAGCAGCTTAGCGTTGGGGACTAGCGGGTACGAGCAGTACTTC. Translated, it gives CASSLALGTSGYEQYF.

The chain has TRBV7-6 and TRBJ2-5; tentatively, D is TRBD1 (6 bases). The CDR3 is 15 amino acids. The germline CDR1 and CDR2 sequences are SGHVS and FNYEAQ. V was pared by 2 bases and J by 4 bases, with 14 bases between. CDR3 amino acids: CASSLSVRGGETQYF. The CDR3, as DNA: TGTGCCAGCAGCTTAAGTGTGCGAGGGGGAGAGACCCAGTACTTC.

J is TRBJ2-7 and V is TRBV30, with 7 bases matching TRBD2. This CDR3 is built from 14 residues. The V gene end was trimmed by 3 bases and the J gene end by 1 base; junction bases not matched to a gene: 6. Per germline, CDR1 GTSNPN and CDR2 SVGIG (reference sequence). Written as DNA, the CDR3 is TGTGCCTGGAGAGCGGGACGGAGTTCCTACGAGCAGTACTTC. As protein: CAWRAGRSSYEQYF.

This chain links TRBV5-1 with TRBJ2-2; D is unclear. The V gene lost 1 base and the J gene lost 4 bases, with 5 bases spanning the gap. The length of the CDR3 is 13 residues. In germline, CDR1 is SGHRS, CDR2 YFSETQ. The CDR3 DNA is TGCGCCAGCAGCTTGAAGGGCACCGGGGAGCTGTTTTTT. Its translation is CASSLKGTGELFF.

As concerns this clone: An end of the junction does not agree with germline; a read error may underlie this. The chain couples TRBV2 to TRBJ1-4; possible D gene TRBD1, 5 bases. The length of the CDR3 is 12 residues. Looked up from germline, CDR1 is SNHLY and CDR2 is FYNNEI. The CDR3 nucleotides read TGTGCCTGCAGGGTGGGTAATGAAAAACTGTTTTTT. As protein: CACRVGNEKLFF.

The rearrangement joins TRBV4-1 to TRBJ1-2, with D unresolved. The CDR3 sequence is 16 residues long. V was pared by 0 bases and J by 4 bases, with 15 bases between. CDR1 is MGHRA and CDR2 is YSYEKL in the germline V gene. CDR3 nucleotides: TGCGCCAGCAGCCAAGATAGTACGACTCTGAGCTATGGCTACACCTTC. Translated, it gives CASSQDSTTLSYGYTF.